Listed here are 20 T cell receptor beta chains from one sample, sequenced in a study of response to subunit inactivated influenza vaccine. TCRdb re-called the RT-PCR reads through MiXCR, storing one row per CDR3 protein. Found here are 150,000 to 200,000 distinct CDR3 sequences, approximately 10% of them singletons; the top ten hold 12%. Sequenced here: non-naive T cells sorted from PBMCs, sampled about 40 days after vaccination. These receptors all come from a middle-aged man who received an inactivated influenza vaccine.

The CDR3 reads CASSIRTSGGSTDTQYF. The CDR3 bases are TGCGCCAGCAGCATACGGACTAGCGGGGGTAGCACAGATACGCAGTATTTT. The chain uses TRBV5-1 and TRBJ2-3; 13 bases are shared with TRBD2. In germline, CDR1 is SGHRS, CDR2 YFSETQ. The V gene end was trimmed by 4 bases and the J gene end by 0 bases; junction bases not matched to a gene: 5. The CDR3 has 17 residues.

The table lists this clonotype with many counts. The CDR3: CSARDLGQGETQYF. The CDR3 DNA reads TGCAGTGCTAGAGATCTCGGACAGGGGGAGACCCAGTACTTC. The rearrangement links TRBV20-1 to TRBJ2-5, with TRBD1 matching over 9 bases. In germline, CDR1 is DFQATT, CDR2 SNEGSKA (reference sequence). V lost 0 bases to trimming and J lost 5 bases; unmatched junction nucleotides: 4. The CDR3 is made up of 14 amino acids.

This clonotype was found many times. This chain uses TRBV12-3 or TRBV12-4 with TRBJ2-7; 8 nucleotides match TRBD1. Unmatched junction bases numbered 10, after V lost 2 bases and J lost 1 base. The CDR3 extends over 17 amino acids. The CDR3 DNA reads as TGTGCCAGCAGTTTAAGGTACTTAGGACAGGGTTCCTACGAGCAGTACTTC. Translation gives CASSLRYLGQGSYEQYF.

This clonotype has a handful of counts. The CDR3 protein is CASSIRREETQYF. Written as DNA, the CDR3 is TGTGCCAGCAGCATACGAAGGGAAGAGACCCAGTACTTC. The chain has TRBV7-3 and TRBJ2-5; D is uncertain. Germline lookup yields CDR1 SGHTA and CDR2 FQGTGA. The germline V and J ends were trimmed by 5 bases and 3 bases, with 10 bases remaining between them. The CDR3 runs to 13 residues.

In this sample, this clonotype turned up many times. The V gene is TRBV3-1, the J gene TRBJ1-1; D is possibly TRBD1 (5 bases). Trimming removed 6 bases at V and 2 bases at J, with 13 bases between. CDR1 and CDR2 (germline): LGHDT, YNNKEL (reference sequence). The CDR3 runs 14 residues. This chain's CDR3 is CASSPPGVNTEAFF. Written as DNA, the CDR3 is TGTGCCAGCAGTCCCCCGGGGGTAAACACTGAAGCTTTCTTT.

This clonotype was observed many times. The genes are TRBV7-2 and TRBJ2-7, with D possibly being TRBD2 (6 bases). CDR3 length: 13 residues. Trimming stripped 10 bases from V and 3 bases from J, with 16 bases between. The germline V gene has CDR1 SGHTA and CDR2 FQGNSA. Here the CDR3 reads CATRGGARYEQYF. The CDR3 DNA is TGTGCCACAAGGGGCGGGGCCCGCTACGAGCAGTACTTC.

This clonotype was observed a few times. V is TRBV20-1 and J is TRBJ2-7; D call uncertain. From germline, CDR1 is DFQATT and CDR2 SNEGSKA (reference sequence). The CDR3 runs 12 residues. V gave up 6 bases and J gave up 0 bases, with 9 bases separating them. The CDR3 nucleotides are TGCAGTGCCACGGGCCACTCCTACGAGCAGTACTTC. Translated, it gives CSATGHSYEQYF.

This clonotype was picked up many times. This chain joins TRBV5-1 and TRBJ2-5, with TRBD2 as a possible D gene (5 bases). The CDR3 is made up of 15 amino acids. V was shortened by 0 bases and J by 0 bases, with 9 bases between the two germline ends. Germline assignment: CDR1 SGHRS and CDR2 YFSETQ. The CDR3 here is CASSLGWEYQETQYF. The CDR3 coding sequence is TGCGCCAGCAGCTTGGGTTGGGAGTACCAAGAGACCCAGTACTTC.

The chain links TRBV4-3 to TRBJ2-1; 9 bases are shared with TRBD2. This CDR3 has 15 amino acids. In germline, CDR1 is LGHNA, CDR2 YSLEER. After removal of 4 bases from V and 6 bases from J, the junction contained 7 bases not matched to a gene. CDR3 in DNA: TGCGCCAGCAGCCTCACTAGCGGGTGGAGCAATGAGCAGTTCTTC. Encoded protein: CASSLTSGWSNEQFF.

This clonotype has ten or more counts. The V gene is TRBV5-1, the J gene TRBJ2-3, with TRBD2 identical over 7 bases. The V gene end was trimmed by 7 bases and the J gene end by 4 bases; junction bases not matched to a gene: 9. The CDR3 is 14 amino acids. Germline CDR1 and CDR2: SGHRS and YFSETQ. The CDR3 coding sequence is TGCGCCAGCTGGGACGGGGCGGGAGCAGATACGCAGTATTTT. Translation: CASWDGAGADTQYF.

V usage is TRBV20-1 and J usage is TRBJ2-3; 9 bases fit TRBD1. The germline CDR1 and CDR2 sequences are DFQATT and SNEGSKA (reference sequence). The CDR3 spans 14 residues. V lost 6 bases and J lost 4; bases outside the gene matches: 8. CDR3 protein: CSAHGTGKADTQYF. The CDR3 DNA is TGCAGTGCCCACGGGACAGGGAAGGCAGATACGCAGTATTTT.

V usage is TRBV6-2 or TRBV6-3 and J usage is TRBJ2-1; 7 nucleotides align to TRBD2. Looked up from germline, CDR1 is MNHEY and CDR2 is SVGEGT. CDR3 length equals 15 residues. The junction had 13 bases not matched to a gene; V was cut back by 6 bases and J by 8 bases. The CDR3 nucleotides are TGTGCCAGCAGCTTGAAACTAGCGTCTCTTGATGAGCAGTTCTTC. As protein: CASSLKLASLDEQFF.

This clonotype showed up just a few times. The CDR3 region is CASSPLGPGSPLHF. The CDR3 DNA sequence: TGTGCCAGCAGCCCACTAGGGCCCGGTTCACCCCTCCACTTT. V is TRBV7-2 and J is TRBJ1-6; the D is unclear. CDR3 length equals 14 residues. The ends were cut back, 5 bases at V and 9 bases at J, with 14 bases in the middle. CDR1 SGHTA and CDR2 FQGNSA come from the germline V gene.

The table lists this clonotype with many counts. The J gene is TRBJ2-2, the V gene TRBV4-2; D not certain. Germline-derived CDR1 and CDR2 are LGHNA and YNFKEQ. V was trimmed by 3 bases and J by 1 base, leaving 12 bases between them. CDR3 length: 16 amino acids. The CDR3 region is CASSQAGWGNTGELFF. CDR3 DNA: TGTGCCAGCAGCCAGGCCGGGTGGGGGAACACCGGGGAGCTGTTTTTT.

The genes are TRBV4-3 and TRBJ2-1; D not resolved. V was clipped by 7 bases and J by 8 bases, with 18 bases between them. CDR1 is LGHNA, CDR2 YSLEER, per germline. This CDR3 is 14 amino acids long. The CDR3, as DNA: TGCGCCAGCAACATAGGAGTCGGCGCGCATGAGCAGTTCTTC. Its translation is CASNIGVGAHEQFF.

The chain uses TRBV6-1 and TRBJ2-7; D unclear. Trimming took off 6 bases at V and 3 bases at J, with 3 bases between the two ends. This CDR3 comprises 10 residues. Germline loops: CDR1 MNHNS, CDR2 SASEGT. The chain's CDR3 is CASSFYEQYF. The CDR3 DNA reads TGTGCCAGCAGCTTCTACGAGCAGTACTTC.

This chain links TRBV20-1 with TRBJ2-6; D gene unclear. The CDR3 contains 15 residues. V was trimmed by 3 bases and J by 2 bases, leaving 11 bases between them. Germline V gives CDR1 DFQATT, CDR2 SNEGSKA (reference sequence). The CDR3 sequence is CSASSGGPGANVLTF. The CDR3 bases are TGCAGTGCTAGTTCGGGTGGCCCTGGGGCCAACGTCCTGACTTTC.

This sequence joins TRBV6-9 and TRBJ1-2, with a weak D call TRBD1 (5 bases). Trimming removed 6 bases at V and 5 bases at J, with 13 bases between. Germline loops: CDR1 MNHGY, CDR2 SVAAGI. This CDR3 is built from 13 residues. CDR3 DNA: TGTGCCAGCAGCTCCGGGACGGTGTATGGCTACACCTTC. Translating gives CASSSGTVYGYTF.

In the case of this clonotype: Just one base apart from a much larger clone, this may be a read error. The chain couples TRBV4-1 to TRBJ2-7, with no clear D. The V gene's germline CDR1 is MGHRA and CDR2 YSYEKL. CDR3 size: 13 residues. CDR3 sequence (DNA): TGCGCCAGCAGCCGAACAGCGTTCTACGAGAAGTACTTC. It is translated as CASSRTAFYEKYF.

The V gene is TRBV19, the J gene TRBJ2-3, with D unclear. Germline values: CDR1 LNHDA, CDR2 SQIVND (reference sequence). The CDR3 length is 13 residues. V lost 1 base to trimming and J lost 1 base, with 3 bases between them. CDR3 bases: TGTGCCAGTAGTATAGGGGGCACAGATACGCAGTATTTT. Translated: CASSIGGTDTQYF.